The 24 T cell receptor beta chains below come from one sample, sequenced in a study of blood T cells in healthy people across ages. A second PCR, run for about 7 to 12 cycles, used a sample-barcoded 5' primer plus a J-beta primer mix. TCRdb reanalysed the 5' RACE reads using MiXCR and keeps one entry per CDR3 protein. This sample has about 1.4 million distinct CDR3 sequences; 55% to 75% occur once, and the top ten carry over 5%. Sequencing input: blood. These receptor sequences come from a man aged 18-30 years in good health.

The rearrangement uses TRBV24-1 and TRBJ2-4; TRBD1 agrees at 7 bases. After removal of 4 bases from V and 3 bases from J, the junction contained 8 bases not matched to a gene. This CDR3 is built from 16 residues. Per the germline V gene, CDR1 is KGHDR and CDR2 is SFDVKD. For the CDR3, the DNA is TGTGCCACCAGTGAGCGACAGGGCGGAGGCAAAAACATTCAGTACTTC. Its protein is CATSERQGGGKNIQYF.

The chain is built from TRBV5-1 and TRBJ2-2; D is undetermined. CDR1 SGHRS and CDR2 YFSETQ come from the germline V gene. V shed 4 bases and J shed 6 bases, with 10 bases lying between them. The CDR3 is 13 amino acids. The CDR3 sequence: CASSRLPAGELFF. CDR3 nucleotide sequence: TGCGCCAGCAGCCGACTTCCCGCCGGGGAGCTGTTTTTT.

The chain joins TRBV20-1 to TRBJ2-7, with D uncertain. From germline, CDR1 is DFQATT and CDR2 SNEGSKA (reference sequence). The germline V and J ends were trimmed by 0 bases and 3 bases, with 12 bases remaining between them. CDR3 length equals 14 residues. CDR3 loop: CSARDPTFHYEQYF. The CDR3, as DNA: TGCAGTGCTAGAGATCCAACCTTTCACTACGAGCAGTACTTC.

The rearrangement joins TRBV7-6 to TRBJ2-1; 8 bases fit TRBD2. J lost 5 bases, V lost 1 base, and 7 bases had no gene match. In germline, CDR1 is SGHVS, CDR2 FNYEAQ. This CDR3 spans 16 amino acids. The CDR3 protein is CASSLETGGSNNEQFF. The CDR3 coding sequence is TGTGCCAGCAGCTTAGAAACGGGAGGGAGTAACAATGAGCAGTTCTTC.

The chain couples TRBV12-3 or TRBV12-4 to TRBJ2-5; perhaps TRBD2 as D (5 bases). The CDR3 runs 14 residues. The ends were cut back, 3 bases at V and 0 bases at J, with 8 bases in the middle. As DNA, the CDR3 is TGTGCCAGCAGTTTGGACTGGGACCAAGAGACCCAGTACTTC. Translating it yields CASSLDWDQETQYF.

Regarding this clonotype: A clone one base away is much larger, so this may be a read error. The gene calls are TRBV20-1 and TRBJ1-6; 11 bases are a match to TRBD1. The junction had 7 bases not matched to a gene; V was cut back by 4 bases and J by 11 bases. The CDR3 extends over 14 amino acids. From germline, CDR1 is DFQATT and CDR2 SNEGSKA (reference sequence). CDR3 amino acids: CSAKGTGGNPPLHF. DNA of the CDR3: TGCAGTGCTAAAGGGACAGGGGGAAATCCACCCCTCCACTTT.

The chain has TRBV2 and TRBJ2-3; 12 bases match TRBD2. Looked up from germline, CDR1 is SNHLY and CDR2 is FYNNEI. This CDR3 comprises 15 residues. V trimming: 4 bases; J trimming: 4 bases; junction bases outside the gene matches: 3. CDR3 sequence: CASSGTSGESDTQYF. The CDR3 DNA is TGTGCCAGCAGTGGGACTAGCGGGGAATCAGATACGCAGTATTTT. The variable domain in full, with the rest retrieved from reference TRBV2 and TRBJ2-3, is EPEVTQTPSHQVTQMGQEVILRCVPISNHLYFYWYRQILGQKVEFLVSFYNNEISEKSEIFDDQFSVERPDGSNFTLKIRSTKLEDSAMYFCASSGTSGESDTQYFGPGTRLTVL.

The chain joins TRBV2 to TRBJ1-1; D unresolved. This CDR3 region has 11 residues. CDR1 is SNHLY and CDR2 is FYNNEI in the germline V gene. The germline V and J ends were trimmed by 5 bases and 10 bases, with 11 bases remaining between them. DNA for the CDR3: TGTGCCAGCAGTCCCGGTGAGACAGCTTTCTTT. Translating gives CASSPGETAFF.

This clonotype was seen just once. CDR3 region: CASSPSGPEAFF. In nucleotides, the CDR3 is TGTGCCAGCAGCCCCTCGGGACCTGAAGCTTTCTTT. The V gene is TRBV7-6, the J gene TRBJ1-1, with D tentatively TRBD1 (5 bases). V gave up 5 bases and J gave up 6 bases, with 10 bases separating them. The length of the CDR3 is 12 residues. Germline V gene sequence: CDR1 SGHVS, CDR2 FNYEAQ.

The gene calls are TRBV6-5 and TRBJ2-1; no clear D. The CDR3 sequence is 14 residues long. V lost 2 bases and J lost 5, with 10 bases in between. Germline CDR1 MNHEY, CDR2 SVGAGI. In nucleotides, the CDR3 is TGTGCCAGCAGTTACAGGGTTGAGAACAATGAGCAGTTCTTC. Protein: CASSYRVENNEQFF.

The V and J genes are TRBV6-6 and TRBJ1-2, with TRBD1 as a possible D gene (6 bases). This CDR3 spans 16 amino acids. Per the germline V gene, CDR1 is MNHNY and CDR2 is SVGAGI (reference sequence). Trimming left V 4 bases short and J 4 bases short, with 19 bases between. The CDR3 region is CASSLGARDRPYGYTF. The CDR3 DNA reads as TGTGCCAGCAGTTTGGGGGCAAGAGACAGACCCTATGGCTACACCTTC.

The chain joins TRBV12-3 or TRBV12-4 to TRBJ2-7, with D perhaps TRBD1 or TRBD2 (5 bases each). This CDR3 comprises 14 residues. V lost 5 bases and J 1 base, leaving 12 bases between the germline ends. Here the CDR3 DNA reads TGTGCCAGCAGTGCCTGGGACGGTTCCTACGAGCAGTACTTC. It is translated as CASSAWDGSYEQYF.

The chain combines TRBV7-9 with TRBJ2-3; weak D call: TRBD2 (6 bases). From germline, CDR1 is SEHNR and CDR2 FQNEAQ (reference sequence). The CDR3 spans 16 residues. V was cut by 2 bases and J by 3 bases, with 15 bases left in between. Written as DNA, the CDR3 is TGTGCCAGCAGCTTAAGCCAGGGAGGAGTTACAGATACGCAGTATTTT. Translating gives CASSLSQGGVTDTQYF.

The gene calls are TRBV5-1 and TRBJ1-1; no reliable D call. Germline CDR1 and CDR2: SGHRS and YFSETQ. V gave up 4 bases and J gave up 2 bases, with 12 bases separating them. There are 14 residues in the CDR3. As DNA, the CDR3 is TGCGCCAGCAGCACTTCTTTCGGTAACACTGAAGCTTTCTTT. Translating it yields CASSTSFGNTEAFF. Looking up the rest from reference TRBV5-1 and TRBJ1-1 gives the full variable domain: KAGVTQTPRYLIKTRGQQVTLSCSPISGHRSVSWYQQTPGQGLQFLFEYFSETQRNKGNFPGRFSGRQFSNSRSEMNVSTLELGDSALYLCASSTSFGNTEAFFGQGTRLTVV.

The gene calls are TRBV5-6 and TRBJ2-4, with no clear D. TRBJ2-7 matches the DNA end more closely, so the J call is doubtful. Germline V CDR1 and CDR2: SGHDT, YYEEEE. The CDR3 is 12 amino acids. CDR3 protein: CASSTAYYEQYF. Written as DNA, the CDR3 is TGTGCCAGCAGCACCGCCTACTACGAGCAGTACTTC.

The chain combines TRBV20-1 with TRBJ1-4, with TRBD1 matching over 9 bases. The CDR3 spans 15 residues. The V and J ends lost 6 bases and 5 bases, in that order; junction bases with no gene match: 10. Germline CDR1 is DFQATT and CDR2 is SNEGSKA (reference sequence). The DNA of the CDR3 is TGCAGTGCCCATCTTCGGGGGACAGGGAATGAAAAACTGTTTTTT. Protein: CSAHLRGTGNEKLFF.

This CDR3 reads CSVDKWGNYGYTF. CDR3 DNA: TGCAGCGTTGATAAGTGGGGGAACTATGGCTACACCTTC. V gene TRBV29-1 combines with J gene TRBJ1-2; tentative D call: TRBD1 (5 bases). V was clipped by 3 bases and J by 2 bases, with 10 bases between them. Germline CDR1 and CDR2: SQVTM and ANQGSEA. This CDR3 has 13 amino acids. Combining the CDR3 with reference TRBV29-1 and TRBJ1-2 gives the whole variable domain SAVISQKPSRDICQRGTSLTIQCQVDSQVTMMFWYRQQPGQSLTLIATANQGSEATYESGFVIDKFPISRPNLTFSTLTVSNMSPEDSSIYLCSVDKWGNYGYTFGSGTRLTVV.

CDR3 sequence: CASRSAGVGDTQYF. In nucleotides, the CDR3 is TGTGCCAGCAGGTCAGCGGGAGTTGGGGATACGCAGTATTTT. The gene calls are TRBV6-1 and TRBJ2-3, with 8 bases aligning to TRBD2. This CDR3 spans 14 amino acids. The germline V gene encodes CDR1 MNHNS and CDR2 SASEGT. Trimming took 6 bases from V and 6 from J; bases not matched to a gene: 8.

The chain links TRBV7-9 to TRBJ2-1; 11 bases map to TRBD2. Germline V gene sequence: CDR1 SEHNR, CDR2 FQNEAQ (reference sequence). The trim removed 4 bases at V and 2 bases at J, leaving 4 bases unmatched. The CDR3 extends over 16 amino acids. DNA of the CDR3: TGTGCCAGCAGCTCAAGTAGCGGGAGGGCCTACAATGAGCAGTTCTTC. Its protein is CASSSSSGRAYNEQFF.

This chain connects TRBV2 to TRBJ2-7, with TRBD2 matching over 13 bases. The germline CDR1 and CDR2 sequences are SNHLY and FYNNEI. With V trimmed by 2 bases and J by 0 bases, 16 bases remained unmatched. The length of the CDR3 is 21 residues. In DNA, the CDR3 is TGTGCCAGCAGTGAAAGAGGACTAGCGGGAGTGAGGCGGTCGAGCTCCTACGAGCAGTACTTC. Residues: CASSERGLAGVRRSSSYEQYF.

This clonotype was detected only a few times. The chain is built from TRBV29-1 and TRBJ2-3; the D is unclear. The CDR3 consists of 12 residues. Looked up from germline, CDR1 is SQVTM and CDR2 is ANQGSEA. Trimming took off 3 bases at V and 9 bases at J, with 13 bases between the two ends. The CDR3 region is CSVEGTERTQYF. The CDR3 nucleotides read TGCAGCGTTGAGGGAACCGAGAGGACGCAGTATTTT.

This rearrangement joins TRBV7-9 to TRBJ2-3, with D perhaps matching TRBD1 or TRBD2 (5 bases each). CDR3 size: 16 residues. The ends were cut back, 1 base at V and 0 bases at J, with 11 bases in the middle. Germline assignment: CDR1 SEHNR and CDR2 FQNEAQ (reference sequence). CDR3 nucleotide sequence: TGTGCCAGCAGCTTAGGGTGGGACCTAAGCACAGATACGCAGTATTTT. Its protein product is CASSLGWDLSTDTQYF.

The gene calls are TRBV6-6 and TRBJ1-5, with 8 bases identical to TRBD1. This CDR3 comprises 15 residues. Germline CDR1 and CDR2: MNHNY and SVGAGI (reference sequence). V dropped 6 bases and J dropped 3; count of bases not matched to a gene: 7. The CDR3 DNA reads TGTGCCAGCAGAACAGGGGGTCTGGTCAATCAGCCCCAGCATTTT. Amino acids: CASRTGGLVNQPQHF.

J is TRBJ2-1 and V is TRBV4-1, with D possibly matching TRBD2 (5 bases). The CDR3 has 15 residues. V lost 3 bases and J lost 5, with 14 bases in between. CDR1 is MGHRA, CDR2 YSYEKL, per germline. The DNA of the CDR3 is TGCGCCAGCAGCCAGATACTCTCAGCGGACAATGAGCAGTTCTTC. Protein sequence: CASSQILSADNEQFF.